One sample yielded the 8 T cell receptor beta chains listed below, sequenced in a study of beta chain features in type 1 diabetes. The study's findings and limits: Among patients with Type 1 diabetes, TCRB CDR3s were moderately but significantly shorter in every one of the four CD4+ subsets.

Sequenced material consisted of expressed TCRB transcripts (all of the isolated RNA was reverse transcribed). The method was immunoSEQ multiplex PCR; TCRdb's version includes in-frame clones alone and lacks a portion of them. The data contain about 740,000 clones, roughly 12% of them singletons. Their target antigens are unknown. The sample taken for sequencing was naive CD4+ T cells from blood. All receptors derive from a man between 18 and 29 years old with type 1 diabetes.

This clone was detected a few times. The CDR3 region has the DNA TGTGCCAGCAGCTTGGGACGGCCGACTGGGGACACCATATATTTT. Translated: CASSLGRPTGDTIYF. This chain joins TRBV13 and TRBJ1-3; possibly TRBD1 for D (5 bases). The CDR3 spans 15 residues. With 3 bases removed from V and 8 bases from J, the gap between germline ends came to 17 bases. The germline V gene encodes CDR1 PRHDT and CDR2 FYEKMQ (reference sequence).

For this clone: The same CDR3 arises from other DNA sequences in this sample as well. J is TRBJ2-1 and V is TRBV5-1; no definite D call. CDR1 SGHRS and CDR2 YFSETQ come from the germline V gene. Between the trimmed V and J ends, which lost 0 bases and 8 bases, there was a span of 3 bases. The length of the CDR3 is 11 residues. CDR3 nucleotide sequence: TGCGCCAGCAGCTTGGCAGATGAGCAGTTCTTC. Its translation is CASSLADEQFF.

This clone has more than one count but fewer than ten. This chain connects TRBV13 to TRBJ1-3; no clear D gene. Between the trimmed V and J ends, which lost 0 bases and 3 bases, there was a span of 12 bases. Per the germline V gene, CDR1 is PRHDT and CDR2 is FYEKMQ (reference sequence). This CDR3 spans 16 amino acids. The DNA of the CDR3 is TGTGCCAGCAGCTTAGGCGCGGGGATGAGTGGAAACACCATATATTTT. Translated: CASSLGAGMSGNTIYF.

The J gene is TRBJ2-3, the V gene TRBV11-2, with D perhaps being TRBD1 or TRBD2 (5 bases each). Between the trimmed V and J ends, which lost 5 bases and 0 bases, there was a span of 12 bases. Per the germline V gene, CDR1 is SGHAT and CDR2 is FQNNGV. The CDR3 runs 15 residues. The CDR3 bases are TGTGCCAGCAGCCCCGGGACCGTAAGCACAGATACGCAGTATTTT. Its translation: CASSPGTVSTDTQYF. Using reference TRBV11-2 and TRBJ2-3 for the parts outside the CDR3, the full variable domain is EAGVAQSPRYKIIEKRQSVAFWCNPISGHATLYWYQQILGQGPKLLIQFQNNGVVDDSQLPKDRFSAERLKGVDSTLKIQPAKLEDSAVYLCASSPGTVSTDTQYFGPGTRLTVL.

This clone was seen repeatedly, ten times or more. The chain joins TRBV13 to TRBJ2-1; D is possibly TRBD1 or TRBD2 (6 bases each). Deletions cut 5 bases from V and 8 bases from J, with 16 bases between. This CDR3 is 14 amino acids long. Germline CDR1 and CDR2: PRHDT and FYEKMQ (reference sequence). The CDR3 protein is CASSAGHPSDEQFF. Written as DNA, the CDR3 is TGTGCCAGCAGCGCGGGACACCCGAGCGATGAGCAGTTCTTC.

The V and J genes are TRBV12-5 and TRBJ2-5; D call uncertain. V was cut by 3 bases and J by 4 bases, with 15 bases left in between. CDR3 size: 15 residues. Per the germline V gene, CDR1 is LGHNT and CDR2 is FRNRAP. Here the CDR3 DNA reads TGTGCTAGTGGTTTTCATCGAGGATCGAGAGAGACCCAGTACTTC. It encodes CASGFHRGSRETQYF. The full variable domain, completed using reference TRBV12-5 and TRBJ2-5, is DARVTQTPRHKVTEMGQEVTMRCQPILGHNTVFWYRQTMMQGLELLAYFRNRAPLDDSGMPKDRFSAEMPDATLATLKIQPSEPRDSAVYFCASGFHRGSRETQYFGPGTRLLVL.

J is TRBJ2-5 and V is TRBV29-1, with 7 bases aligning to TRBD2. Trimming took 7 bases from V and 2 from J; bases not matched to a gene: 7. Germline CDR1 is SQVTM and CDR2 is ANQGSEA. The CDR3 totals 13 residues. This CDR3 is CSAQGRGQETQYF. CDR3 nucleotides: TGCAGCGCCCAAGGGCGGGGGCAAGAGACCCAGTACTTC.

This clone was detected a few times. The rearrangement uses TRBV10-3 and TRBJ1-2; D possibly corresponds to TRBD1 (6 bases). Germline V lookup: CDR1 ENHRY, CDR2 SYGVKD. The CDR3 is 11 amino acids. The chain's CDR3 is CAVGDNGGYTF. CDR3 nucleotide sequence: TGTGCGGTAGGGGACAATGGTGGCTACACCTTC.